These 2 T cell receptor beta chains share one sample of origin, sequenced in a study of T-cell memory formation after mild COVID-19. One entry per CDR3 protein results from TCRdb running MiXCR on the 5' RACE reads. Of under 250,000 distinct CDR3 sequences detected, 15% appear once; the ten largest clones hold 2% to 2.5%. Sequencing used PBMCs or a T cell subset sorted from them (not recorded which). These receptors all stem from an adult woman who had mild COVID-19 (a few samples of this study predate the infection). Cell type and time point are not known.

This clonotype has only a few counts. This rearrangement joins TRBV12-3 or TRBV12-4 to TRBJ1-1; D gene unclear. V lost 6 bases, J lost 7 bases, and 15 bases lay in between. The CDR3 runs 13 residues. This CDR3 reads CASSGDTWSEAFF. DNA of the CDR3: TGTGCCAGCAGCGGTGACACGTGGAGTGAAGCTTTCTTT.

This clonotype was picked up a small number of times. The CDR3 nucleotides are TGTGCCAGCAGCTTGGAATGGCAGAATGAGCAGTTCTTC. Translation: CASSLEWQNEQFF. This chain links TRBV5-5 with TRBJ2-1, with D unclear. Germline CDR1 is SGHKS and CDR2 is YYEKEE (reference sequence). CDR3 length: 13 residues. V was shortened by 0 bases and J by 7 bases, with 8 bases between the two germline ends.